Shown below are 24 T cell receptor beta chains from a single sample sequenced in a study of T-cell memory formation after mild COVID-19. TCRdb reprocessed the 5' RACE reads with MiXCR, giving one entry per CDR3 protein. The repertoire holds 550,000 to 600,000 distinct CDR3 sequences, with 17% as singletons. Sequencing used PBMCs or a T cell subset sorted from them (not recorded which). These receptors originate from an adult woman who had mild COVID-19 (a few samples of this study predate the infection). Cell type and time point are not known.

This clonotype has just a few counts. The CDR3 nucleotides read TGTGCCAGCAGCTTATTAGGGGTTCAGACCCAGTACTTC. It yields the protein CASSLLGVQTQYF. This chain uses TRBV11-2 with TRBJ2-5, with a weak D call TRBD1 (5 bases). Germline CDR1 is SGHAT and CDR2 is FQNNGV. This CDR3 contains 13 residues. V dropped 2 bases and J dropped 6 bases, with 10 bases sitting between them. Full variable domain (outside the CDR3, taken from reference TRBV11-2 and TRBJ2-5): EAGVAQSPRYKIIEKRQSVAFWCNPISGHATLYWYQQILGQGPKLLIQFQNNGVVDDSQLPKDRFSAERLKGVDSTLKIQPAKLEDSAVYLCASSLLGVQTQYFGPGTRLLVL.

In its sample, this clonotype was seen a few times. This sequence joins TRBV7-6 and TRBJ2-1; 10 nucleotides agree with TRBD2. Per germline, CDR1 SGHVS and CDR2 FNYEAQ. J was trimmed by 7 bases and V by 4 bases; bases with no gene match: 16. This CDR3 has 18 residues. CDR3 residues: CASSSVRASGGLGNEQFF. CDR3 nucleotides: TGTGCCAGCAGCTCCGTGAGGGCTAGCGGGGGTTTAGGGAATGAGCAGTTCTTC. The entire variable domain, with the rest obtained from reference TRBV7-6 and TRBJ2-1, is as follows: GAGVSQSPRYKVTKRGQDVALRCDPISGHVSLYWYRQALGQGPEFLTYFNYEAQQDKSGLPNDRFSAERPEGSISTLTIQRTEQRDSAMYRCASSSVRASGGLGNEQFFGPGTRLTVL.

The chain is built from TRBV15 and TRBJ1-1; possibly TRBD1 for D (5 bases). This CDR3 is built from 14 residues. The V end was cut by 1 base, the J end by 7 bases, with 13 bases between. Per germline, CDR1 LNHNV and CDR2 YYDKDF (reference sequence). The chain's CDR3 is CATSRVAGFIEAFF. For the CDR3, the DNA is TGTGCCACCAGCAGAGTGGCAGGGTTTATTGAAGCTTTCTTT.

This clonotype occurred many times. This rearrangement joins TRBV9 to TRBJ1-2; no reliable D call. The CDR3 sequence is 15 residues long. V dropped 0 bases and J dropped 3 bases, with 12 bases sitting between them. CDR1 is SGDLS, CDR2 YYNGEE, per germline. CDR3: CASSVATGYDYGYTF. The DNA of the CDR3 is TGTGCCAGCAGCGTAGCTACGGGGTACGACTATGGCTACACCTTC.

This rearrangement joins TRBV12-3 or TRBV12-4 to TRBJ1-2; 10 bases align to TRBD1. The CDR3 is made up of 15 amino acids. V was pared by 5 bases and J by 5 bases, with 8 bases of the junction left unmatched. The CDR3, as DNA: TGTGCCAGCAGTCCTCGGACAGGGGGTCAGTATGGCTACACCTTC. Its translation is CASSPRTGGQYGYTF.

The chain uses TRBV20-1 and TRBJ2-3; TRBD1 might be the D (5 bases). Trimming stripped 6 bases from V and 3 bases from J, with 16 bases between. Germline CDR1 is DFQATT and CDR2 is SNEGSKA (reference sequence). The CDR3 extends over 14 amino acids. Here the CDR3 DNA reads TGCAGTGCCCGACTCGGACAAGGGACAGATACGCAGTATTTT. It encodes CSARLGQGTDTQYF.

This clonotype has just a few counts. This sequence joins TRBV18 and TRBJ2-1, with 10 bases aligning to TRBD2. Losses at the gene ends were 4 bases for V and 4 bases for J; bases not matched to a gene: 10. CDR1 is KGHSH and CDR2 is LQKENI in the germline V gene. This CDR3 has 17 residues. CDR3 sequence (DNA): TGTGCCAGCTCACGAAACCAAGGACTAGCGGATTACAATGAGCAGTTCTTC. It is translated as CASSRNQGLADYNEQFF.

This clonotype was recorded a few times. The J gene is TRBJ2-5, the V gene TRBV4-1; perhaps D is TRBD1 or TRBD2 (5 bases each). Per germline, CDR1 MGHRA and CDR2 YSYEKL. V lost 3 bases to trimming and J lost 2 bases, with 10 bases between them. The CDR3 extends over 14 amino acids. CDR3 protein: CASSHGTLQETQYF. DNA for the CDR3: TGCGCCAGCAGCCACGGGACCTTACAAGAGACCCAGTACTTC.

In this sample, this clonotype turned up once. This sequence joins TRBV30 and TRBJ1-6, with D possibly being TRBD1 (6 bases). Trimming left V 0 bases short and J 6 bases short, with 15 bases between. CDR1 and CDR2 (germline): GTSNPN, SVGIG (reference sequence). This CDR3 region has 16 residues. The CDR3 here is CAWSVRGRGANSPLHF. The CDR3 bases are TGTGCCTGGAGTGTACGGGGAAGGGGGGCTAATTCACCCCTCCACTTT.

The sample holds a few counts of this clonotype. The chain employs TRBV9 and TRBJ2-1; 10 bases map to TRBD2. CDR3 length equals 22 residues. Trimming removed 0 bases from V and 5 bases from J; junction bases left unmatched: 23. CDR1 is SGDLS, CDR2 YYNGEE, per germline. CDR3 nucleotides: TGTGCCAGCAGCGTAGTTTCTAGCGGGAGTGCTAATCTTGGGAAAGTTCACAATGAGCAGTTCTTC. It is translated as CASSVVSSGSANLGKVHNEQFF.

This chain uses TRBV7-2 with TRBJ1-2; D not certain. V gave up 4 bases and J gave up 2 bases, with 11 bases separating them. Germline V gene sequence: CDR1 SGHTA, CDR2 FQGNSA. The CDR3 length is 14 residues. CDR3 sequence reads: CASSSSTGNYGYTF. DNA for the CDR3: TGTGCCAGCAGCTCCAGTACGGGGAACTATGGCTACACCTTC.

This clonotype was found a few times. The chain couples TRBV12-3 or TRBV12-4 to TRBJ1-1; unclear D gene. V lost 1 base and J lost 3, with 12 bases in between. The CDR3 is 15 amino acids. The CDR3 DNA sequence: TGTGCCAGCAGTTTAGGGGAGGCCCTGGACACTGAAGCTTTCTTT. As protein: CASSLGEALDTEAFF.

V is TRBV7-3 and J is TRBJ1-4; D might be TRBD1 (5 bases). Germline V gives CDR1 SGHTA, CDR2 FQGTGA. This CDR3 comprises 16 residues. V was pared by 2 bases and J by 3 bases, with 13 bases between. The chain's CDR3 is CASSLGDGSANEKLFF. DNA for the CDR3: TGTGCCAGCAGCTTAGGGGACGGGAGTGCTAATGAAAAACTGTTTTTT.

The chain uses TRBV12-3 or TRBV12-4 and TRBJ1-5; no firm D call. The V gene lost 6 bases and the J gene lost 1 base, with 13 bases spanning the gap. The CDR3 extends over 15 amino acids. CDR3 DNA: TGTGCCAGCAGCCGTGCCGGACGGAGCAATCAGCCCCAGCATTTT. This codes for CASSRAGRSNQPQHF.

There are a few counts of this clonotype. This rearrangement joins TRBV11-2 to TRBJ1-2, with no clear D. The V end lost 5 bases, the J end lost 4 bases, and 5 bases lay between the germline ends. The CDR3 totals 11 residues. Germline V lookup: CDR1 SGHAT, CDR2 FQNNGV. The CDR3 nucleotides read TGTGCCAGCAGCCCCCCCTATGGCTACACCTTC. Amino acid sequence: CASSPPYGYTF. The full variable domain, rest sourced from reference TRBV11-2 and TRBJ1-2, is EAGVAQSPRYKIIEKRQSVAFWCNPISGHATLYWYQQILGQGPKLLIQFQNNGVVDDSQLPKDRFSAERLKGVDSTLKIQPAKLEDSAVYLCASSPPYGYTFGSGTRLTVV.

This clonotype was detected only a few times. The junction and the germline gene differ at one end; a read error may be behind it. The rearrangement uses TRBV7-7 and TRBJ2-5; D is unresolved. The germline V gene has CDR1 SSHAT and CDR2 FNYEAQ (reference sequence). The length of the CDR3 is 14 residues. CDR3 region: CASSLGMGQETQYF. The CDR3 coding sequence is TGTGCTAGCAGCTTGGGCATGGGGCAAGAGACCCAGTACTTC.

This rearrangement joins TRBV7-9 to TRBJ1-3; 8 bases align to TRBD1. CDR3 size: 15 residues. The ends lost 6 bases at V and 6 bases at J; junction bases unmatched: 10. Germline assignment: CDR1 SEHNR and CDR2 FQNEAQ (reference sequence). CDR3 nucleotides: TGTGCCAGCAGTGACCCGACAGGGGAGGCAAACACCATATATTTT. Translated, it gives CASSDPTGEANTIYF.

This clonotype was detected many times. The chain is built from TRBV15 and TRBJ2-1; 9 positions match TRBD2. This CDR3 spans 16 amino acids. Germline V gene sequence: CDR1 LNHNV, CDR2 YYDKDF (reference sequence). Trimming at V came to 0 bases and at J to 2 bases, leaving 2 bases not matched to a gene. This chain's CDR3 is CATSREASGAYNEQFF. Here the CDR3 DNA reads TGTGCCACCAGCAGAGAGGCTAGCGGGGCCTACAATGAGCAGTTCTTC.

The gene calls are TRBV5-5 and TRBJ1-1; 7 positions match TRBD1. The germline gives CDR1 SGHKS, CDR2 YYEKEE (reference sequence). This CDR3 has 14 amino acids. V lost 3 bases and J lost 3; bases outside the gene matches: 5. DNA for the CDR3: TGTGCCAGCAGCTGGGGACAGTTGTACACTGAAGCTTTCTTT. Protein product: CASSWGQLYTEAFF.

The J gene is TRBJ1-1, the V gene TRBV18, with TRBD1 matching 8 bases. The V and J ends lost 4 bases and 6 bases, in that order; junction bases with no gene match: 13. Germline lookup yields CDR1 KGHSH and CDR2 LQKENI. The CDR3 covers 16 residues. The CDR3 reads CASSRSPGTGGAEAFF. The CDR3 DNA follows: TGTGCCAGCTCACGCTCCCCTGGGACAGGTGGCGCTGAAGCTTTCTTT.

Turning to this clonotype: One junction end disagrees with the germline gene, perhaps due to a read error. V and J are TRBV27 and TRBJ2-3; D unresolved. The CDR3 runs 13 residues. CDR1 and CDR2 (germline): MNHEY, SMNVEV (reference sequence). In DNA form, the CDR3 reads TGTGCCAGCAGTTTAGTTAGCAGAGATACGCAGTATTTT. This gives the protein CASSLVSRDTQYF.

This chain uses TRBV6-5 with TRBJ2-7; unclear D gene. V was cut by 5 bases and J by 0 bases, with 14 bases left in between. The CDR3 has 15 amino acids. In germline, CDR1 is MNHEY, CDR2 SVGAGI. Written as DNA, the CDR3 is TGTGCCAGCAGTCTCAGTCCCCAGAGCTCCTACGAGCAGTACTTC. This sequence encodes CASSLSPQSSYEQYF.

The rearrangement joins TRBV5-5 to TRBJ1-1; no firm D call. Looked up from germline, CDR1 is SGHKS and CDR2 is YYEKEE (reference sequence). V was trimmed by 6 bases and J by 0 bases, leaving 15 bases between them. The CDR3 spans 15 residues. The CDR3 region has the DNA TGTGCCAGCACCCCCACGGGCAGGCTGAACACTGAAGCTTTCTTT. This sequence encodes CASTPTGRLNTEAFF.

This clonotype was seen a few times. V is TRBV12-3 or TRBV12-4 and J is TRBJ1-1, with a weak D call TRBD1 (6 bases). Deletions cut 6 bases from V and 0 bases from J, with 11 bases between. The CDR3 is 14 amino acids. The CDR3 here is CASSPGEMNTEAFF. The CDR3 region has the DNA TGTGCCAGCAGCCCAGGGGAAATGAACACTGAAGCTTTCTTT.